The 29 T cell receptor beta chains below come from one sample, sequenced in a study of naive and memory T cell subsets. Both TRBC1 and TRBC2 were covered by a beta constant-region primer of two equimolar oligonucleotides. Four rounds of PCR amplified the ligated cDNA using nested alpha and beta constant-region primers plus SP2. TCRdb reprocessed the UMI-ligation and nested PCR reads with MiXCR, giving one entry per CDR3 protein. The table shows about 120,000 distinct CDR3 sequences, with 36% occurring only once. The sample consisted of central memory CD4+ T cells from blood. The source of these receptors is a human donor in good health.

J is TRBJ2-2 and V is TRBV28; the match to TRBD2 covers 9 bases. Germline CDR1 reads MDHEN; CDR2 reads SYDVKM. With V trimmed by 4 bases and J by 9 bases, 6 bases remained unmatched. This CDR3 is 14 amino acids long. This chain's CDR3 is CASSSSGIRRELFF. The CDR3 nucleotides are TGTGCCAGCAGTTCTAGCGGGATACGGAGGGAGCTGTTTTTT.

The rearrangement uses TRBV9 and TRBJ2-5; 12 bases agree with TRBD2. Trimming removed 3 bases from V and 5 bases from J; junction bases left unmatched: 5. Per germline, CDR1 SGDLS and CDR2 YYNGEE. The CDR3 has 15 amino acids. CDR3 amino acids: CASSASGRAWETQYF. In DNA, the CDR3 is TGTGCCAGCAGCGCTAGCGGGAGGGCCTGGGAGACCCAGTACTTC.

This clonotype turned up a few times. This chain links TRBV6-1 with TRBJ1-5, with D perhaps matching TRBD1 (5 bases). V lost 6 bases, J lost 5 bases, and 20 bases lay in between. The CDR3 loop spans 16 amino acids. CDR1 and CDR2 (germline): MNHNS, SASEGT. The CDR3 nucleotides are TGTGCCAGCAGGAACTTCCGGGACGGAAGAGATCAGCCCCAGCATTTT. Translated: CASRNFRDGRDQPQHF.

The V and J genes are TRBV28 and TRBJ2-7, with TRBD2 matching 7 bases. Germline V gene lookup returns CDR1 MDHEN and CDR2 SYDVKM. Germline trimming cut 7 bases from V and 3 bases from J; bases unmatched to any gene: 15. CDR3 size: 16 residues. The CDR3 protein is CASTKSSGRGGYEQYF. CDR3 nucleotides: TGTGCCAGCACCAAATCCTCCGGACGCGGGGGCTACGAGCAGTACTTC.

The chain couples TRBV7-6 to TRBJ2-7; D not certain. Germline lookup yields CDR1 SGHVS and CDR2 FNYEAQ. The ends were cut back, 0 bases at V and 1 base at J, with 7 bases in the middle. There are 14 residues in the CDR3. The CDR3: CASSLAQMSYEQYF. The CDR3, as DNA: TGTGCCAGCAGCTTAGCACAGATGTCCTACGAGCAGTACTTC.

This CDR3 reads CSATQTGEAGNTIYF. CDR3 in DNA: TGCAGTGCTACCCAGACAGGGGAAGCTGGAAACACCATATATTTT. This chain joins TRBV20-1 and TRBJ1-3; 8 bases fit TRBD1. The CDR3 loop spans 15 amino acids. V was clipped by 4 bases and J by 2 bases; unmatched bases: 7. CDR1 DFQATT and CDR2 SNEGSKA come from the germline V gene (reference sequence).

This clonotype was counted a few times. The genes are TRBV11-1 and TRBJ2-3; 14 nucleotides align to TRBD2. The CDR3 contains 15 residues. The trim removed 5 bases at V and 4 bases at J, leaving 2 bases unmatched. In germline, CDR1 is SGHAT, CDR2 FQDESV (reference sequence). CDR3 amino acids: CASSRLAGGPDTQYF. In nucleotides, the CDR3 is TGTGCCAGCAGCCGACTAGCGGGAGGGCCAGATACGCAGTATTTT.

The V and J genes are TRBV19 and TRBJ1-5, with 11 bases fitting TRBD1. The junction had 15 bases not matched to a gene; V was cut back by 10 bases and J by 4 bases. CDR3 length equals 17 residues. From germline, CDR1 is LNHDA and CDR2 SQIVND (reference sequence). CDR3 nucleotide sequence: TGTGCCACCCGAAACCCCCGGGACAGGGGGAGGAATCAGCCCCAGCATTTT. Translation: CATRNPRDRGRNQPQHF.

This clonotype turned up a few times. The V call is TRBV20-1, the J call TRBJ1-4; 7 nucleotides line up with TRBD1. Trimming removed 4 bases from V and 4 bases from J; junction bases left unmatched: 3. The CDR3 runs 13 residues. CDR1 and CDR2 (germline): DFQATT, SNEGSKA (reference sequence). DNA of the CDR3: TGCAGTGCTAAGGGACAGAATAATGAAAAACTGTTTTTT. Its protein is CSAKGQNNEKLFF.

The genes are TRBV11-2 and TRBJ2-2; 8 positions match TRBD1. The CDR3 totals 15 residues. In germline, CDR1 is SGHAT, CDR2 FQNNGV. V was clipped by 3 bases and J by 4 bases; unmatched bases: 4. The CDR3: CASSFQDRATGELFF. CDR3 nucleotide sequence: TGTGCCAGCAGCTTCCAGGACAGGGCCACCGGGGAGCTGTTTTTT. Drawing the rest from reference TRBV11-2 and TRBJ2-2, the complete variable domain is EAGVAQSPRYKIIEKRQSVAFWCNPISGHATLYWYQQILGQGPKLLIQFQNNGVVDDSQLPKDRFSAERLKGVDSTLKIQPAKLEDSAVYLCASSFQDRATGELFFGEGSRLTVL.

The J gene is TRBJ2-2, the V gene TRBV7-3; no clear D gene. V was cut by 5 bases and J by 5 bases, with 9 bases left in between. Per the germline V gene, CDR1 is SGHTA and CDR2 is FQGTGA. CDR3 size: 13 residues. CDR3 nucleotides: TGTGCCAGCAGCCGATCTGGGACCGGGGAGCTGTTTTTT. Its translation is CASSRSGTGELFF.

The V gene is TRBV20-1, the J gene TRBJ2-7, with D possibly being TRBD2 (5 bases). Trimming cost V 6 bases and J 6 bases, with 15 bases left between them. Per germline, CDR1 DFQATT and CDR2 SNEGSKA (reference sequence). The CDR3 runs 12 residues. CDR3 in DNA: TGCAGTGCCCGGGGTCCTCTCTTCGAGCAGTACTTC. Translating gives CSARGPLFEQYF.

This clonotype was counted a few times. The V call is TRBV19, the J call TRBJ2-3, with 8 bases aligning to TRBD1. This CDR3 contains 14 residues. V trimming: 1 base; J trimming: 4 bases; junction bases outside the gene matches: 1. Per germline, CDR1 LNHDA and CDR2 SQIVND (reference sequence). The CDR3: CASSIGQGPDTQYF. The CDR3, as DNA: TGTGCCAGTAGTATAGGACAGGGGCCAGATACGCAGTATTTT.

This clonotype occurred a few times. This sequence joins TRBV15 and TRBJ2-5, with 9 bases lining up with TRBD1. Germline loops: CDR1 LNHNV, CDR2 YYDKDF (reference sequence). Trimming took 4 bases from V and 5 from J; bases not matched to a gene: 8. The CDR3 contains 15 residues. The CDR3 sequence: CATSTPTGGRETQYF. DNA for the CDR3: TGTGCCACCAGCACCCCGACAGGGGGTAGGGAGACCCAGTACTTC.

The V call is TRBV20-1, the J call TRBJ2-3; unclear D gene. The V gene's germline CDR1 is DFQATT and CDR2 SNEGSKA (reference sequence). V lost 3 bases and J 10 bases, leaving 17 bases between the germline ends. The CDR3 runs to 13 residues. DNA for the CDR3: TGCAGTGCTAGCCCGCGTGTACCAGGCGCGCAGTATTTT. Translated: CSASPRVPGAQYF.

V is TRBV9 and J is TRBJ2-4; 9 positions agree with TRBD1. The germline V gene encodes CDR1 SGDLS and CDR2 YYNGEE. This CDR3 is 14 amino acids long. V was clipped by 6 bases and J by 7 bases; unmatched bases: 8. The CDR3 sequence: CASNNRGLNNIQYF. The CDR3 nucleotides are TGTGCCAGCAACAACAGGGGGCTCAACAACATTCAGTACTTC.

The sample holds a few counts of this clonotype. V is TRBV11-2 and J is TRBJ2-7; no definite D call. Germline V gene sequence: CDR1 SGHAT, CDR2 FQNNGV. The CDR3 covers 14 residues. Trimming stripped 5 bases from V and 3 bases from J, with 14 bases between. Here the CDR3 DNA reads TGTGCCAGCAGCCGCGTATCGGCCCTCTACGAGCAGTACTTC. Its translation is CASSRVSALYEQYF.

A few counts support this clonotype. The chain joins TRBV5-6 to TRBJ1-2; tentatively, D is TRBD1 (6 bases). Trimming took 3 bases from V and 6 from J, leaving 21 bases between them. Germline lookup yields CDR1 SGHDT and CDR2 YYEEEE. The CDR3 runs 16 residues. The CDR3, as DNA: TGTGCCAGCAGCTACCGACACAGGGTTTTAAAGGATGGCTACACCTTC. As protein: CASSYRHRVLKDGYTF.

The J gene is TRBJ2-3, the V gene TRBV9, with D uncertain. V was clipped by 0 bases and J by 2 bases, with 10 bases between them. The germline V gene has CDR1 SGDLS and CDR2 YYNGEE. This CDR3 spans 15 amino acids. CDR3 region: CASSVAGVYTDTQYF. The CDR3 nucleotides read TGTGCCAGCAGCGTAGCGGGCGTGTACACAGATACGCAGTATTTT.

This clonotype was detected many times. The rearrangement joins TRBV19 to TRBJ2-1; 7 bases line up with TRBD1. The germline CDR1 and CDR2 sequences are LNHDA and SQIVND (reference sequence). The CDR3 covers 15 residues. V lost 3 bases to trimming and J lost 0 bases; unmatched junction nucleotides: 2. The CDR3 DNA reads TGTGCCAGTAGTATTGAGGGGGCCTCCTACAATGAGCAGTTCTTC. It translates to CASSIEGASYNEQFF.

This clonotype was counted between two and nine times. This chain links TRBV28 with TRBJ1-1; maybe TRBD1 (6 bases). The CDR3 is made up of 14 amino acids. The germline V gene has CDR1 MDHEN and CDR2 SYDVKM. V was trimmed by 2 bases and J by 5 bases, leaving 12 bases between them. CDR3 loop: CASSLVGRGTEAFF. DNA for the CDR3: TGTGCCAGCAGTTTAGTGGGCAGGGGTACTGAAGCTTTCTTT. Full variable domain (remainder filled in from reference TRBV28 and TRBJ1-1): DVKVTQSSRYLVKRTGEKVFLECVQDMDHENMFWYRQDPGLGLRLIYFSYDVKMKEKGDIPEGYSVSREKKERFSLILESASTNQTSMYLCASSLVGRGTEAFFGQGTRLTVV.

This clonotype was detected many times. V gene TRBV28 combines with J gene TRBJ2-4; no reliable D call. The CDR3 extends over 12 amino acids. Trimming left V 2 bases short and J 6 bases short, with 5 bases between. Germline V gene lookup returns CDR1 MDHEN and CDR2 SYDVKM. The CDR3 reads CASSLPSNIQYF. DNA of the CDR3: TGTGCCAGCAGTTTACCCTCAAACATTCAGTACTTC.

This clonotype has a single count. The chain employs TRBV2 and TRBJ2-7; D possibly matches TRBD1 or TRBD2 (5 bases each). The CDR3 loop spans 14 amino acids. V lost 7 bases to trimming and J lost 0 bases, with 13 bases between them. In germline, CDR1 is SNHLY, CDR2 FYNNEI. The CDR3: CASKGPAASYEQYF. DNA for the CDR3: TGTGCCAGCAAGGGGCCAGCGGCCTCCTACGAGCAGTACTTC.

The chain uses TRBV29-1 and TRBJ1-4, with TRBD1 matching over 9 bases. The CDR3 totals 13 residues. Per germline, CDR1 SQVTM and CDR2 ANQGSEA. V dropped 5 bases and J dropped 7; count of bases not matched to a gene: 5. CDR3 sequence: CSVLRQGGEKLFF. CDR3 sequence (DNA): TGCAGCGTTCTCAGACAGGGGGGTGAAAAACTGTTTTTT.

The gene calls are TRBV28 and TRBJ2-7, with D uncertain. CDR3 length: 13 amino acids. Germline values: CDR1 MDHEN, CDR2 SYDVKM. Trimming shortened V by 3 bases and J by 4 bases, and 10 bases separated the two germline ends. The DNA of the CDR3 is TGTGCCAGCAGTTTCGGCAGAAGGTACGAGCAGTACTTC. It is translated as CASSFGRRYEQYF.

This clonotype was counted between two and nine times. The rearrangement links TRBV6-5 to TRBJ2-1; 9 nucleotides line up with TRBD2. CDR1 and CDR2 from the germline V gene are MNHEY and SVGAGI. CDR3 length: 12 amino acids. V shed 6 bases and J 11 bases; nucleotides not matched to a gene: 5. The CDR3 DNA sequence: TGTGCCAGCAGACCGTCTAGCGGGAAGCAGTTCTTC. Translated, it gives CASRPSSGKQFF.

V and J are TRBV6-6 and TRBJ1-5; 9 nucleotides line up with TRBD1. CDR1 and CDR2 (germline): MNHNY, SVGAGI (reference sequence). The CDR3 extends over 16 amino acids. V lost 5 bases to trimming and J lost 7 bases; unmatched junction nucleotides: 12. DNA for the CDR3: TGTGCCAGCAGTCCGTTACAGGGGGCGAAGGGGCAGCCCCAGCATTTT. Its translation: CASSPLQGAKGQPQHF.

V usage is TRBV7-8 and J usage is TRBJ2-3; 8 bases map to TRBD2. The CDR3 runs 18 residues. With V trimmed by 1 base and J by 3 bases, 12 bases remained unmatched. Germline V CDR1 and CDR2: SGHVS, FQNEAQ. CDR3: CASSLEEVAGWGTDTQYF. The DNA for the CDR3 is TGTGCCAGCAGCTTAGAGGAAGTAGCGGGATGGGGTACAGATACGCAGTATTTT.

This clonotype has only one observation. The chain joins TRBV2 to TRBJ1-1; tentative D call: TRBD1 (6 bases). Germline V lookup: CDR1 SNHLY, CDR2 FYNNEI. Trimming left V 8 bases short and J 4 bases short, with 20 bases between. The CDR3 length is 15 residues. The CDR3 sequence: CASSSWGGRSTEAFF. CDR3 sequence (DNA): TGTGCCAGCTCTTCTTGGGGGGGGCGAAGCACTGAAGCTTTCTTT.